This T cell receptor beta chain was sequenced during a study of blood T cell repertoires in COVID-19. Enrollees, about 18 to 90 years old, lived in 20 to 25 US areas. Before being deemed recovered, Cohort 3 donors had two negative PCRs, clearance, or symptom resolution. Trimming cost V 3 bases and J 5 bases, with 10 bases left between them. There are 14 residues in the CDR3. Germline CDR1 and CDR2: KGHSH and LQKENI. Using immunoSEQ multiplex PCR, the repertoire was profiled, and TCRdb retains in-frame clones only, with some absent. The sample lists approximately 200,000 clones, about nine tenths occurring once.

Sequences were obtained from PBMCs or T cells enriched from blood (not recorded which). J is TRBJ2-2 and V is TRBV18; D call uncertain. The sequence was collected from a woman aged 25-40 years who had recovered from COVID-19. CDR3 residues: CASSPLSATGELFF. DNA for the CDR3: TGTGCCAGCTCACCCCTGAGTGCGACCGGGGAGCTGTTTTTT.